These 3 T cell receptor beta chains were all obtained from the same sample, sequenced in a study of TIL therapy for anti-PD-1-resistant metastatic lung cancer. The immunoSEQ assay was v3. Clones were sequenced by immunoSEQ multiplex PCR, and TCRdb holds only the in-frame ones, with some missing. This repertoire shows around 100,000 clones, 65% found once; its top ten account for 11%. Indicated time point: pre-treatment sample, taken before nivolumab and TIL therapy. The tumor samples were excised metastases, mostly pleural nodules or supraclavicular lymph nodes. Sequences were derived from tumor tissue, sampled at baseline. These receptors all come from a person aged 25-85 years with non-small cell lung cancer.

The chain joins TRBV9 to TRBJ2-1, with 7 bases that match TRBD2. The CDR3 has 15 amino acids. V lost 0 bases, J lost 3 bases, and 3 bases stayed unmatched. Germline-derived CDR1 and CDR2 are SGDLS and YYNGEE. Written as DNA, the CDR3 is TGTGCCAGCAGCGTAGATGGGGACTACTACAATGAGCAGTTCTTC. It is translated as CASSVDGDYYNEQFF.

The chain joins TRBV27 to TRBJ2-7, with 7 bases that match TRBD2. CDR1 and CDR2 (germline): MNHEY, SMNVEV (reference sequence). V lost 6 bases and J lost 2; bases outside the gene matches: 13. The CDR3 is 16 amino acids. As DNA, the CDR3 is TGTGCCAGCAGCCCCTCCGCGGGAGAAACACCCTACGAGCAGTACTTC. Protein: CASSPSAGETPYEQYF.

The J gene is TRBJ1-4, the V gene TRBV2, with D possibly being TRBD1 (5 bases). V lost 3 bases and J 5 bases, leaving 19 bases between the germline ends. Germline CDR1 and CDR2: SNHLY and FYNNEI. The CDR3 extends over 17 amino acids. This CDR3 reads CASSEYRIPSGNEKLFF. DNA for the CDR3: TGTGCCAGCAGTGAGTACAGGATTCCCTCTGGGAATGAAAAACTGTTTTTT.